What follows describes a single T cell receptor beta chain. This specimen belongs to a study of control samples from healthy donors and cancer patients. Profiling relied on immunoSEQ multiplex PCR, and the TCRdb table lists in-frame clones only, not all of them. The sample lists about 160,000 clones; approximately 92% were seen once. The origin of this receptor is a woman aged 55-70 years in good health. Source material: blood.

This chain's CDR3 is CASSYGVGGETYGYTF. CDR3 nucleotide sequence: TGTGCCAGCAGTTACGGGGTAGGGGGCGAGACATATGGCTACACCTTC. The rearrangement joins TRBV6-5 to TRBJ1-2, with 7 bases matching TRBD1. V lost 2 bases and J lost 5; bases outside the gene matches: 11. The CDR3 extends over 16 amino acids. The germline V gene encodes CDR1 MNHEY and CDR2 SVGAGI.